One sample yielded the 21 T cell receptor beta chains listed below, sequenced in a study of molecular identifiers for immune sequencing clone quantification. One entry per CDR3 protein, called by TCRdb with MiXCR from the PCR reads. Found here are around 480,000 distinct CDR3 sequences, about a fifth of them singletons; the top ten hold more than 0.8%. The sequenced material came from naive CD8+ T cells from blood, with Jurkat cell RNA spiked in. Subset indicated: FACS-sorted CD8+CD4-CCR7+CD45RA+ naive T cells. Receptors were obtained from a human donor in good health. Some libraries in this study had Jurkat cell RNA spiked in.

This clonotype was seen more than once but under ten times. The V call is TRBV27, the J call TRBJ1-3; D is perhaps TRBD1 (5 bases). V shed 8 bases and J shed 4 bases, with 12 bases lying between them. There are 13 residues in the CDR3. CDR1 is MNHEY, CDR2 SMNVEV, per germline (reference sequence). CDR3 in DNA: TGTGCCAGCGGTCGGGGCACCGGAAACACCATATATTTT. It specifies CASGRGTGNTIYF.

Remarks on this clonotype: A much larger clone differs from this one at a single base, so this may be a read error. The chain employs TRBV7-9 and TRBJ1-1; 7 bases line up with TRBD1. This CDR3 spans 15 amino acids. CDR1 and CDR2 (germline): SEHNR, FQNEAQ (reference sequence). The CDR3 spells CASSPSTGSNTGAFF. CDR3 nucleotides: TGTGCCAGCAGCCCGTCGACAGGGTCGAACACTGGAGCTTTCTTT.

This clonotype was picked up a small number of times. This rearrangement joins TRBV20-1 to TRBJ2-7; TRBD1 aligns across 9 bases. Germline-derived CDR1 and CDR2 are DFQATT and SNEGSKA (reference sequence). With 4 bases clipped from V and 1 base from J, the junction kept 8 bases outside the gene matches. The CDR3 length is 15 residues. The CDR3 coding sequence is TGCAGTGCTACCAACCTCGGGACAGGGTCCTACGAGCAGTACTTC. Encoded protein: CSATNLGTGSYEQYF.

There are many counts of this clonotype. The rearrangement joins TRBV7-9 to TRBJ2-5, with 8 bases identical to TRBD1. Germline V gives CDR1 SEHNR, CDR2 FQNEAQ (reference sequence). The V and J ends lost 4 bases and 4 bases, in that order; junction bases with no gene match: 11. CDR3 length: 16 amino acids. The CDR3 reads CASSSSGTGVGETQYF. CDR3 DNA: TGTGCCAGCAGCTCCTCCGGGACAGGAGTTGGAGAGACCCAGTACTTC. The full variable domain, with the rest looked up from reference TRBV7-9 and TRBJ2-5, is DTGVSQNPRHKITKRGQNVTFRCDPISEHNRLYWYRQTLGQGPEFLTYFQNEAQLEKSRLLSDRFSAERPKGSFSTLEIQRTEQGDSAMYLCASSSSGTGVGETQYFGPGTRLLVL.

Note on this clonotype: One end of the junction varies from germline; a read error may be responsible. In DNA, the CDR3 is TGTGCTAGTGGTTTGGCGGGGGAAAAATCTAATGAAGAACTGTTTTTT. It specifies CASGLAGEKSNEELFF. The chain has TRBV12-5 and TRBJ1-4, with D perhaps TRBD1 (5 bases). Germline lookup yields CDR1 LGHNT and CDR2 FRNRAP. The CDR3 covers 16 residues. Variable domain in full (rest from reference TRBV12-5 and TRBJ1-4): DARVTQTPRHKVTEMGQEVTMRCQPILGHNTVFWYRQTMMQGLELLAYFRNRAPLDDSGMPKDRFSAEMPDATLATLKIQPSEPRDSAVYFCASGLAGEKSNEELFFGSGTQLSVL.

Many counts were recorded for this clonotype. The chain couples TRBV7-9 to TRBJ2-3, with 9 bases lining up with TRBD2. CDR3 length: 16 amino acids. Losses at the gene ends were 1 base for V and 2 bases for J; bases not matched to a gene: 4. Per germline, CDR1 SEHNR and CDR2 FQNEAQ (reference sequence). The CDR3 region is CASSLGLAEPTDTQYF. As DNA, the CDR3 is TGTGCCAGCAGCTTAGGACTAGCGGAGCCCACAGATACGCAGTATTTT.

This chain joins TRBV24-1 and TRBJ2-5, with D unclear. The V gene's germline CDR1 is KGHDR and CDR2 SFDVKD. The CDR3 totals 12 residues. V lost 4 bases and J 3 bases, leaving 5 bases between the germline ends. CDR3 coding DNA: TGTGCCACCAGTGACAGTGAAGAGACCCAGTACTTC. This gives the protein CATSDSEETQYF.

This clonotype was detected ten times or more. The CDR3: CASSLERNLQDTQYF. The CDR3 region has the DNA TGTGCCAGCAGCTTGGAGAGAAACCTGCAGGATACGCAGTATTTT. V is TRBV5-6 and J is TRBJ2-3; D unresolved. Deletions cut 0 bases from V and 6 bases from J, with 14 bases between. This CDR3 comprises 15 residues. Germline CDR1 is SGHDT and CDR2 is YYEEEE. Using reference TRBV5-6 and TRBJ2-3 for the parts outside the CDR3, the full variable domain is DAGVTQSPTHLIKTRGQQVTLRCSPKSGHDTVSWYQQALGQGPQFIFQYYEEEERQRGNFPDRFSGHQFPNYSSELNVNALLLGDSALYLCASSLERNLQDTQYFGPGTRLTVL.

About this clonotype itself: A much larger clone is a single base away; this may be a read error. J is TRBJ1-1 and V is TRBV15; TRBD1 is a possible D gene (6 bases). The CDR3 covers 16 residues. From germline, CDR1 is LNHNV and CDR2 YYDKDF (reference sequence). The DNA for the CDR3 is TGTGCCACCAGCGGAGATTCCGGAAGACCAGGGGCTGAAGCTTTCTTT. Its protein is CATSGDSGRPGAEAFF.

This clonotype has just a few counts. The chain employs TRBV19 and TRBJ1-5, with TRBD1 matching over 8 bases. Germline assignment: CDR1 LNHDA and CDR2 SQIVND (reference sequence). Unmatched junction bases numbered 8, after V lost 3 bases and J lost 4 bases. CDR3 length: 16 amino acids. For the CDR3, the DNA is TGTGCCAGTAGTATTGGAAGCAGGGGGCTTAATCAGCCCCAGCATTTT. This translates into CASSIGSRGLNQPQHF.

In this sample, this clonotype turned up a few times. The chain recombines TRBV2 with TRBJ2-2; D tentatively reads TRBD1 or TRBD2 (5 bases each). The CDR3 is 15 residues long. V gave up 5 bases and J gave up 4 bases, with 14 bases separating them. Germline lookup yields CDR1 SNHLY and CDR2 FYNNEI. The CDR3 is CASSLGRAGTGELFF. CDR3 DNA sequence: TGTGCCAGCAGTCTAGGCAGGGCGGGCACCGGGGAGCTGTTTTTT.

J is TRBJ2-5 and V is TRBV7-7; 12 bases fit TRBD2. The CDR3 totals 15 residues. The germline gives CDR1 SSHAT, CDR2 FNYEAQ (reference sequence). Losses at the gene ends were 2 bases for V and 5 bases for J; bases not matched to a gene: 3. The CDR3 coding sequence is TGTGCCAGCAGCTTAACCGGGACTAGCGGGGAGACCCAGTACTTC. Translating it yields CASSLTGTSGETQYF. Together with reference TRBV7-7 and TRBJ2-5, the CDR3 gives the full variable domain: GAGVSQSPRYKVTKRGQDVTLRCDPISSHATLYWYQQALGQGPEFLTYFNYEAQPDKSGLPSDRFSAERPEGSISTLTIQRTEQRDSAMYRCASSLTGTSGETQYFGPGTRLLVL.

The V gene is TRBV2, the J gene TRBJ1-3, with D unclear. CDR3 length: 11 residues. In germline, CDR1 is SNHLY, CDR2 FYNNEI. The V and J ends lost 2 bases and 7 bases respectively, with 3 bases between them. The CDR3 region has the DNA TGTGCCAGCAGTGAACTTAACACCATATATTTT. Translated, it gives CASSELNTIYF.

This clonotype was picked up many times. This rearrangement joins TRBV6-5 to TRBJ2-3, with 10 nucleotides matching TRBD1. CDR1 and CDR2 (germline): MNHEY, SVGAGI. After removal of 4 bases from V and 5 bases from J, the junction contained 6 bases not matched to a gene. The CDR3 length is 15 residues. The CDR3 bases are TGTGCCAGCAGTTTTGGACAGGGGGTACGAGATACGCAGTATTTT. Translated: CASSFGQGVRDTQYF.

This clonotype was seen only a few times. V and J are TRBV5-1 and TRBJ2-7, with TRBD1 matching 7 bases. The CDR3 consists of 15 residues. In germline, CDR1 is SGHRS, CDR2 YFSETQ. Trimming removed 0 bases from V and 3 bases from J; junction bases left unmatched: 6. The CDR3 bases are TGCGCCAGCAGCTTGGGACAGGGTTCCGTCTACGAGCAGTACTTC. This encodes CASSLGQGSVYEQYF.

Ten or more counts support this clonotype. This rearrangement joins TRBV6-6 to TRBJ2-1; tentatively, D is TRBD2 (5 bases). With 1 base removed from V and 5 bases from J, the gap between germline ends came to 9 bases. Germline CDR1 and CDR2: MNHNY and SVGAGI (reference sequence). This CDR3 spans 14 amino acids. Here the CDR3 reads CASSYFTGDNEQFF. CDR3 nucleotides: TGTGCCAGCAGTTACTTCACCGGGGACAATGAGCAGTTCTTC.

With respect to this clonotype: A clone one base away is much larger, so this may be a read error. The rearrangement uses TRBV6-6 and TRBJ2-7; 7 bases are shared with TRBD1. This CDR3 contains 14 residues. Per germline, CDR1 MNHNY and CDR2 SVGAGI (reference sequence). Trimming cost V 5 bases and J 2 bases; bases outside gene matches: 6. This CDR3 is CASSHGDSAYEQYF. CDR3 nucleotides: TGTGCCAGCAGTCACGGGGACAGCGCCTACGAGCAGTACTTC.

This clonotype has a handful of counts. The chain couples TRBV14 to TRBJ2-5; 14 nucleotides agree with TRBD2. The CDR3 sequence is 18 residues long. CDR1 SGHDN and CDR2 FVKESK come from the germline V gene. The J segment lost 2 bases and the V segment lost 4 bases, leaving 9 bases of the junction unmatched. CDR3 coding DNA: TGTGCCAGCAGCCCAGCGAGACTAGCGGGAGGGGAACAAGAGACCCAGTACTTC. Protein product: CASSPARLAGGEQETQYF.

V usage is TRBV19 and J usage is TRBJ2-3; 10 bases line up with TRBD2. Unmatched junction bases numbered 7, after V lost 3 bases and J lost 4 bases. CDR1 is LNHDA and CDR2 is SQIVND in the germline V gene (reference sequence). The CDR3 covers 16 residues. DNA for the CDR3: TGTGCCAGTAGTATCCCTCCAGCGGGAGGGCCAGATACGCAGTATTTT. Encoded protein: CASSIPPAGGPDTQYF.

In its sample, this clonotype was seen a few times. The rearrangement joins TRBV19 to TRBJ1-1; a weak D match, TRBD1 (6 bases). This CDR3 has 14 residues. Trimming left V 6 bases short and J 3 bases short, with 14 bases between. CDR1 is LNHDA and CDR2 is SQIVND in the germline V gene (reference sequence). DNA of the CDR3: TGTGCCAGTAGCGCGTTAGGGGGATACACTGAAGCTTTCTTT. It is translated as CASSALGGYTEAFF.

This clonotype was found many times. The rearrangement links TRBV7-3 to TRBJ2-4; TRBD1 agrees at 9 bases. The germline gives CDR1 SGHTA, CDR2 FQGTGA. Trimming at V came to 6 bases and at J to 5 bases, leaving 11 bases not matched to a gene. There are 16 residues in the CDR3. The CDR3: CASRTETGGVENIQYF. The DNA of the CDR3 is TGTGCCAGCAGGACCGAGACAGGGGGGGTTGAAAACATTCAGTACTTC.